This TCR beta chain appears in the sequencing data of a study of T cells in Graves' hyperthyroidism and ophthalmopathy. RNA transcripts yielded amplified TCR beta CDR3 regions. The HTBI primer set served for first-round RT-PCR of the TCR CDR3. TCRdb recomputed calls from the multiplex PCR reads with MiXCR, one row per CDR3 protein. The sample has 660,000 or so distinct CDR3 sequences; around 21% are singletons. The CDR3 sequence is 15 residues long. CDR1 MNHEY and CDR2 SVGAGI come from the germline V gene. Trimming cost V 3 bases and J 0 bases, with 12 bases left between them. The sequence derives from a man aged 25 to 40 with Graves' ophthalmopathy. J is TRBJ2-7 and V is TRBV6-5, with D possibly TRBD1 on 5 matching bases. The sample taken for sequencing was blood. The CDR3 DNA follows: TGTGCCAGCAGTTATTCTTCGACAGCCTCCTACGAGCAGTACTTC. It is translated as CASSYSSTASYEQYF.